This T cell receptor (beta chain) originates from a study of blood T cell repertoires in COVID-19. Turning to the study itself: Acute and convalescent COVID-19 specimens originated in the United States, Italy and Spain. The cDNA or gDNA used as material had been derived from T cells, B-cell-depleted T cells, or PBMCs.

TCRdb keeps only in-frame clones here, not all; method: immunoSEQ multiplex PCR. The table records 90,000 to 100,000 clones, about four fifths of them present only once. This CDR3 region has 18 residues. CDR1 is LGHNA, CDR2 YSLEER, per germline. The V gene end was trimmed by 0 bases and the J gene end by 5 bases; junction bases not matched to a gene: 13. The V gene is TRBV4-3, the J gene TRBJ1-2; 9 bases match TRBD1. The specimen was peripheral blood. The sequence was collected from an older woman with acute or convalescent COVID-19. The CDR3 DNA follows: TGCGCCAGCAGCCAAGACCCCGGACAGGGGATAGCCTGGTATGGCTACACCTTC. It is translated as CASSQDPGQGIAWYGYTF.